One T cell receptor beta chain is described in this entry. This clone showed up just once. Its antigen is not yet known. No much larger clone exists at a distance of one base, and base qualities are not known. Whole blood was collected in K2EDTA tubes by collaborating institutions according to the institutions' own protocols. For TCRbeta analysis, collaborators shipped samples as frozen whole blood, isolated PBMCs, or DNA extracted from either of those sample types. These data belong to a study of blood T cell repertoires in COVID-19 (dated by TCRdb to 2020 to 2021). For context, the study as a whole: Collaborator samples came from the United States, Italy and Spain and covered acute and convalescent phases of COVID-19. The repertoires were made available in a free public database intended to serve as a resource for research on the immune response to SARS-CoV-2. Samples came from the ongoing ImmuneRACE study (first 160 participants) plus 1,254 subjects from 6 global collaborators. Subjects who had been exposed to COVID-19, were actively infected with it, or had recovered from it provided the deeply sampled blood TCRbeta repertoires that made up the dataset. The material from the prospective study consisted of cDNA or gDNA derived from T cells, B-cell-depleted T cells, or PBMCs. A de-identified subject ID, COVID-19 status, age in years and sex were almost always included in the sample metadata. Where available, HLA class I and class II types were obtained from metadata supplied by the sample provider rather than from assay-based typing. General conclusions and limits of the study: The amount of clinical and demographic metadata varied by source and participant and was provided uncurated.

TCRbeta CDR3 regions were amplified from genomic DNA by means of the immunoSEQ Assay, a bias-controlled multiplex PCR. As for the authors' bioinformatics: The number of nucleated cells in each sample was estimated from the amplification of reference gene primers within the assay. To quantify the absolute abundance of each unique TCRbeta CDR3 rearrangement, sequence reads were collapsed and filtered. For each sample, productive Simpson clonality was calculated as the square root of Simpson's diversity index over productive rearrangements. TCRdb limited this immuneACCESS table to in-frame rearrangements with V and J called. A share of clones is missing; checked studies link under half to unresolved V genes, and the rest is unexplained. The V and J calls and clone size come from that table; D and trimming were worked out from the DNA. This sample holds approximately 100,000 clones; more than 85% were observed only once. Roughly 6% of the sample is in the top ten clones.

According to the germline V gene, CDR1 reads MDHEN and CDR2 reads SYDVKM. V lost 3 bases and J lost 0 bases; the stretch between them is 18 bases long. The CDR3 has 18 amino acids, counting the end cysteine and phenylalanine. Only CDR3 DNA remains: 54 bases, in frame from the first base. The rearranged segments are TRBV28 and TRBJ2-1, and possibly TRBD1, on 6 matching bases. Material: peripheral blood. The TCR was taken from a human donor in a cohort sampled during active COVID-19. The bases are TGTGCCAGCAGTTTGAGGGGGTCGTTGGGAAGCTCCTACAATGAGCAGTTCTTC. Its protein reads: CASSLRGSLGSSYNEQFF.